Reported below is one T cell receptor beta chain. Its antigen remains undetermined. This entry comes from a study of CXCR3-negative and CXCR3-positive naive CD8 T cells (dated by TCRdb to between 2018 and 2020). Study-level background: Roughly 150 million TRB reads were obtained in total, roughly 1.5 +/- 0.3 million reads per library. Naive subsets from five or six donors and memory cells from 3 donors were included in the TRBV-TRBJ cluster analysis. Diversity and physicochemical repertoire analyses covered around 10 donors pooled from two independent experiments. The investigation overall reported the following: Freshly isolated PBMCs were used for most assays because CXCR3 expression went down partially after cryopreservation. Because surface CD5, which is linked to self-reactivity in mice, was comparable between the naive subsets, TCR interaction strength was also inferred from TRB CDR3 physicochemical properties. TRBV-TRBJ usage was similar between naive CXCR3-negative and CXCR3-positive cells from the same donor, while memory cells showed distinct patterns. Both naive subsets had comparably high repertoire diversity, while memory CD8+ T cells had much lower repertoire diversity. Compared with CXCR3-negative naive cells, CXCR3-positive naive cells had TRB CDR3s with higher hydrophobicity (lower Kidera factor 4), lower energy, and higher strength and volume indices.

The listed sequencing device is NextSeq 550. The Human TCR Profiling Kit (MiLaboratory) was used to prepare UMI-labeled 5' RACE TRB cDNA libraries. The full amount of extracted RNA was used for cDNA synthesis, and the full amount of resulting cDNA was used for PCR amplification. Libraries were prepared in parallel with an identical number of PCR cycles. Per the authors' processing: With a minimum of two reads required per UMI, MIGEC and MiXCR pulled out about 49,000 +/- 11,000 unique UMI-labeled TRB cDNA molecules from each library. An average of approximately 40,000 +/- 10,000 functional in-frame TRB CDR3 nucleotide clonotypes without stop codons was found per library. After each sample was downsampled to 5000 UMI-labeled TRB molecules, VDJtools was used to calculate diversity metrics such as normalized Shannon-Wiener and Chao1. Clonotype-size-weighted physicochemical properties of the central five CDR3 residues (interaction energy, strength, volume and Kidera factor 4) were computed in VDJtools. TCRdb reprocessed the sequencing reads and holds a single record per CDR3 protein sequence, with no DNA. The V and J calls were determined by TCRdb, not by the authors. The table kept for this sample lists 40,000 to 45,000 distinct CDR3 sequences. The leading ten clones occupy around 1.9% of the sample.

Taken from the germline V gene, the CDR1 and CDR2 loops are LGHNA and YSLEER. Inclusive of the bounding cysteine and phenylalanine, the CDR3 is 13 residues long. DNA for this receptor is not on file. For every CD8+ T cell subset, hundreds of thousands of cells were flow-sorted straight into RLT lysis buffer, and each subset was sorted in triplicate. To exclude memory contaminants, naive CD8+ T cells were stringently defined as CD45RO-CCR7+CD27+CD95-. Using standard density gradient centrifugation, peripheral blood mononuclear cells were isolated from buffy coats. Naive CXCR3-negative and CXCR3-positive CD8+ T cells were flow-sorted on a FACSAria III. An RNeasy Mini Kit was used to extract total RNA from the sorted cells.

This receptor was identified in a human donor in good health. Some clones in this sample may be carry-over from other donors' samples. Sequenced sample: naive CXCR3- CD8+ T cells from blood. The cell subset or site label corresponds to: CD45RO-CCR7+CD27+CD95- naive CD8+ T cells lacking CXCR3 (TNR3-). This chain is built from TRBV4-3 and TRBJ1-1; the TCRdb D gene call, TRBD1, has no DNA to confirm it. The CDR3 protein sequence reads: CASSQAAPQPLVF.